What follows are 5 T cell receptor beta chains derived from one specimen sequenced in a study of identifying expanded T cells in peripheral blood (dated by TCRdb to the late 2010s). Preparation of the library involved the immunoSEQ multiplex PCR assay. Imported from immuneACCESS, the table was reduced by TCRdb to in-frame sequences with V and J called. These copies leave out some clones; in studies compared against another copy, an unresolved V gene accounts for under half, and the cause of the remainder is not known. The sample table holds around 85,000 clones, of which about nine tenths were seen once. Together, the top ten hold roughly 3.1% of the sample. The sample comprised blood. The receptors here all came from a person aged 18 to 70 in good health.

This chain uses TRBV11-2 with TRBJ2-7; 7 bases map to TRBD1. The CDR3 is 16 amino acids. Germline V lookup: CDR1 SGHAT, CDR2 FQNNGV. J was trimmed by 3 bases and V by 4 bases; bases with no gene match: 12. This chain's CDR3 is CASSSVDRPPVYEQYF. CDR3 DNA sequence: TGTGCCAGCAGCTCCGTGGACAGGCCCCCGGTCTACGAGCAGTACTTC.

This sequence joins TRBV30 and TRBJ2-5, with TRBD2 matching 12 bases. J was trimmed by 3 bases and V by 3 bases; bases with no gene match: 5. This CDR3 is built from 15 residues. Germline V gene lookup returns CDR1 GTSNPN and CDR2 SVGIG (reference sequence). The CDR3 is CAWRVASGGEETQYF. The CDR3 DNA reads TGTGCCTGGAGGGTGGCTAGCGGGGGGGAAGAGACCCAGTACTTC. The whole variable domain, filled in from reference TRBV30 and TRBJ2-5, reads SQTIHQWPATLVQPVGSPLSLECTVEGTSNPNLYWYRQAAGRGLQLLFYSVGIGQISSEVPQNLSASRPQDRQFILSSKKLLLSDSGFYLCAWRVASGGEETQYFGPGTRLLVL.

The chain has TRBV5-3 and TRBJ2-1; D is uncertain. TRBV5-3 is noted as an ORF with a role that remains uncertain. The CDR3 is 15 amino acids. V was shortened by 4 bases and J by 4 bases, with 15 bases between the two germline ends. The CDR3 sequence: CARSLTPTCYNEQFF. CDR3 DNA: TGTGCCAGAAGCCTGACCCCGACTTGTTACAATGAGCAGTTCTTC.

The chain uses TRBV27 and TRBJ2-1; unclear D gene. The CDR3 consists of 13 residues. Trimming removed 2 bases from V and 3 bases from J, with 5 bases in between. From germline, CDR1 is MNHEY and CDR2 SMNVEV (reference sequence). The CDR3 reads CASSLRFYNEQFF. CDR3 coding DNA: TGTGCCAGCAGTTTAAGGTTCTACAATGAGCAGTTCTTC.

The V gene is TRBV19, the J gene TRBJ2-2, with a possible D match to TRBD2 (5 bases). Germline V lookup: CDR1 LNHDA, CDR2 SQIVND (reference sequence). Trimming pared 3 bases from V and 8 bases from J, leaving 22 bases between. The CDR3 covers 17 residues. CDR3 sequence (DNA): TGTGCCAGTAGTATCTGCGGGCAGGTGGGCTTTCATGGGGAGCTGTTTTTT. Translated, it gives CASSICGQVGFHGELFF.